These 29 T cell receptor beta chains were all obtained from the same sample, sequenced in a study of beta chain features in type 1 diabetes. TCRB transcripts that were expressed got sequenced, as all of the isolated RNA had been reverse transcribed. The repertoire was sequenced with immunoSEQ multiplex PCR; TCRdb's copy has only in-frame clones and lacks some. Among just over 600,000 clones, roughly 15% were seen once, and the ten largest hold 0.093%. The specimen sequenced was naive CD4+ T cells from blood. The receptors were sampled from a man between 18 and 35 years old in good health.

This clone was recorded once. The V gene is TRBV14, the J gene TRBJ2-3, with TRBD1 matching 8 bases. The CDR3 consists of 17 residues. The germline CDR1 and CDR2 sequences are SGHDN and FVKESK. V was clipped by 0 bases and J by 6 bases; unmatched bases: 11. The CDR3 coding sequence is TGTGCCAGCAGCCAAGATATTGGCAGGGGGCAATCTGATACGCAGTATTTT. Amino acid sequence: CASSQDIGRGQSDTQYF.

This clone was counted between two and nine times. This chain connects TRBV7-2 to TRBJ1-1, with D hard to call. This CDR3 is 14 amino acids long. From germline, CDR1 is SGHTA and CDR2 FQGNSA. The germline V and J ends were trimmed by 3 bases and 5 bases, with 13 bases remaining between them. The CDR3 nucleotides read TGTGCCAGCAGCTTGAGGGAGAGTAGGACTGAAGCTTTCTTT. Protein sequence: CASSLRESRTEAFF.

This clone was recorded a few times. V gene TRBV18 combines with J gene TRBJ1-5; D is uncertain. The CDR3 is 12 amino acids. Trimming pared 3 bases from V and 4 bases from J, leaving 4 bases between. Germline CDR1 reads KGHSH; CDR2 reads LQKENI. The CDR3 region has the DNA TGTGCCAGCTCACCGGAGAATCAGCCCCAGCATTTT. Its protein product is CASSPENQPQHF.

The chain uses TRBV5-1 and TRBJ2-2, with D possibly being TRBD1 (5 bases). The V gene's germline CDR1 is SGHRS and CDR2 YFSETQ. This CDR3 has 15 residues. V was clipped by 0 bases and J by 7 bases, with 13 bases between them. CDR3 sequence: CASSLDPGRIGELFF. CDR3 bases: TGCGCCAGCAGCTTGGATCCAGGGCGGATCGGGGAGCTGTTTTTT.

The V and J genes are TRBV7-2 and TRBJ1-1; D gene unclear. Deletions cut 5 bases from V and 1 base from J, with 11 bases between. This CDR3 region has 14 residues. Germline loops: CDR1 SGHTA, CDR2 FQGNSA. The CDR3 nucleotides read TGTGCCAGCAGCCCATACGGGTCGAACACTGAAGCTTTCTTT. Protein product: CASSPYGSNTEAFF.

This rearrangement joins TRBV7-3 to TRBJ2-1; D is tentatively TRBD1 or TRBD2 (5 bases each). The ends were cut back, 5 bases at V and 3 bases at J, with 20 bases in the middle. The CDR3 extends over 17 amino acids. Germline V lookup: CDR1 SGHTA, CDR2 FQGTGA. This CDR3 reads CASSPPTSRESYNEQFF. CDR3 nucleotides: TGTGCCAGCAGCCCTCCAACCAGCAGGGAGAGCTACAATGAGCAGTTCTTC.

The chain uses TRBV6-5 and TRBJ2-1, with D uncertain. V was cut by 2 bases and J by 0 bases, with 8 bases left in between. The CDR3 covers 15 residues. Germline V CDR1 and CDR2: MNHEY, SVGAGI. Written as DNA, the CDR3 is TGTGCCAGCAGTTACAGGACGCTCTCCTACAATGAGCAGTTCTTC. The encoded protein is CASSYRTLSYNEQFF.

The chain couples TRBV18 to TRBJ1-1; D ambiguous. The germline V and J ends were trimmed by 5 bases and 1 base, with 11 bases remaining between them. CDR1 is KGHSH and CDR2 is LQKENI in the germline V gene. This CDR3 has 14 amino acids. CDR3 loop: CASSSAPWNTEAFF. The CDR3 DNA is TGTGCCAGCTCATCGGCACCTTGGAACACTGAAGCTTTCTTT. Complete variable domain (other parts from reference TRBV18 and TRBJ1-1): NAGVMQNPRHLVRRRGQEARLRCSPMKGHSHVYWYRQLPEEGLKFMVYLQKENIIDESGMPKERFSAEFPKEGPSILRIQQVVRGDSAAYFCASSSAPWNTEAFFGQGTRLTVV.

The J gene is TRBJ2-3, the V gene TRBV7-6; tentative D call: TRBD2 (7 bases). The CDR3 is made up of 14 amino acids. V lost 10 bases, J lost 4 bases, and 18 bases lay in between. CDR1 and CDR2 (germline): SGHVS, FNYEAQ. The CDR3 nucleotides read TGTGCCACCGTCGCGGGGGCCAGGGCAGATACGCAGTATTTT. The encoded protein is CATVAGARADTQYF.

In nucleotides, the CDR3 is TGCGCCAGCAGCCAAGATTTCGCGGGAGGCAAAGAGACCCAGTACTTC. Translated: CASSQDFAGGKETQYF. This chain uses TRBV4-3 with TRBJ2-5, with 8 positions matching TRBD2. The CDR3 totals 16 residues. Trimming took 0 bases from V and 3 from J; bases not matched to a gene: 6. Germline V gene lookup returns CDR1 LGHNA and CDR2 YSLEER.

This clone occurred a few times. The CDR3: CASSQDWDAYGYTF. The CDR3 DNA reads as TGCGCCAGCAGCCAAGATTGGGACGCCTATGGCTACACCTTC. The chain uses TRBV4-1 and TRBJ1-2; tentative D call: TRBD1 (5 bases). The ends were cut back, 0 bases at V and 4 bases at J, with 9 bases in the middle. The CDR3 consists of 14 residues. The germline V gene has CDR1 MGHRA and CDR2 YSYEKL.

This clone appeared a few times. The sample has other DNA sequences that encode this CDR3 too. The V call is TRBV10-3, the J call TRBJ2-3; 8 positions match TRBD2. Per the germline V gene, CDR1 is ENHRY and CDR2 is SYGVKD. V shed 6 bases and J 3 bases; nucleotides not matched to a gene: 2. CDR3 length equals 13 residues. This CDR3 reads CAISGRGTDTQYF. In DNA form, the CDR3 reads TGTGCCATCAGCGGGAGGGGGACAGATACGCAGTATTTT.

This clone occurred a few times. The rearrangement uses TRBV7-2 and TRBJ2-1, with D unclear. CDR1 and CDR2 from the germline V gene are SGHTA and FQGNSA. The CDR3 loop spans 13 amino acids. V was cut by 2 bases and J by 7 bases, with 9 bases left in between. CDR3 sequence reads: CASSLSGRNEQFF. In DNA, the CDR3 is TGTGCCAGCAGCTTAAGTGGGCGGAATGAGCAGTTCTTC. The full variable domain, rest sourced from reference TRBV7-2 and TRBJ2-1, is GAGVSQSPSNKVTEKGKDVELRCDPISGHTALYWYRQSLGQGLEFLIYFQGNSAPDKSGLPSDRFSAERTGGSVSTLTIQRTQQEDSAVYLCASSLSGRNEQFFGPGTRLTVL.

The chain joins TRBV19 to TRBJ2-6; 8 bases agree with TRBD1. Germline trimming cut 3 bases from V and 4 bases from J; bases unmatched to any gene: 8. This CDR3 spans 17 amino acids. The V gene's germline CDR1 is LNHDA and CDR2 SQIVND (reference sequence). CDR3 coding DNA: TGTGCCAGTAGTATCGGGCGACAGGGGTCGGGGGCCAACGTCCTGACTTTC. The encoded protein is CASSIGRQGSGANVLTF.

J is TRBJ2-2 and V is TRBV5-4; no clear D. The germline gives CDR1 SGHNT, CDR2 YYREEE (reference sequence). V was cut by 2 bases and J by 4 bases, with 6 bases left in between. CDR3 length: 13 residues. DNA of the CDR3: TGTGCCAGCAGCTTAACAGTCACCGGGGAGCTGTTTTTT. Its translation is CASSLTVTGELFF.

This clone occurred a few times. The CDR3 region is CASSYRRNSYEQYF. The CDR3 nucleotides read TGTGCCAGCAGTTACCGGCGCAACTCCTACGAGCAGTACTTC. V and J are TRBV6-5 and TRBJ2-7; D gene unclear. CDR1 and CDR2 (germline): MNHEY, SVGAGI. This CDR3 has 14 residues. V was shortened by 2 bases and J by 0 bases, with 8 bases between the two germline ends.

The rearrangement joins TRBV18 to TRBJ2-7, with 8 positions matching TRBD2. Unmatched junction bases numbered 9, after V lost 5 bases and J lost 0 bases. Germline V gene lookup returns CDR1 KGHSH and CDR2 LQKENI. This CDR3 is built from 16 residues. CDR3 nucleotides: TGTGCCAGCTCATCGGGACCGGGAGGGATCTCCTACGAGCAGTACTTC. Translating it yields CASSSGPGGISYEQYF.

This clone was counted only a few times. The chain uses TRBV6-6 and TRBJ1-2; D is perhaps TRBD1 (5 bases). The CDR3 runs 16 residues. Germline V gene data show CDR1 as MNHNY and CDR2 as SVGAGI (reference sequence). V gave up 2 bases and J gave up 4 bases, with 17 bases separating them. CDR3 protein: CASSYPGDDRVYGYTF. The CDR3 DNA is TGTGCCAGCAGTTACCCAGGAGATGACAGAGTCTATGGCTACACCTTC.

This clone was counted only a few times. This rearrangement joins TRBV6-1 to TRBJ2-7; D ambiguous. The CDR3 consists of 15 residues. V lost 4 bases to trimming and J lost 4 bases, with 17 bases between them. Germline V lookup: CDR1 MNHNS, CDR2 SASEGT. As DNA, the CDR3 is TGTGCCAGCAGTGCAGAACCCGTACACCCGTACGAGCAGTACTTC. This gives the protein CASSAEPVHPYEQYF.

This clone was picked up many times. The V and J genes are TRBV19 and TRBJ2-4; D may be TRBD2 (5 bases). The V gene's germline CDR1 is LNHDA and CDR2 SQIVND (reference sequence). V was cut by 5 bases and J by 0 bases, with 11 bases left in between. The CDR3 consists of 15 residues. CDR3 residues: CASSADGGAKNIQYF. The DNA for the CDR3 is TGTGCCAGTAGTGCGGACGGAGGAGCCAAAAACATTCAGTACTTC.

The CDR3 here is CASTRLGLGTGAAAQYF. Written as DNA, the CDR3 is TGTGCCAGCACCCGATTGGGTTTGGGGACAGGGGCAGCGGCCCAGTACTTC. The chain employs TRBV9 and TRBJ2-5; 10 nucleotides line up with TRBD1. The CDR3 runs 17 residues. Germline values: CDR1 SGDLS, CDR2 YYNGEE. J was trimmed by 9 bases and V by 6 bases; bases with no gene match: 20.

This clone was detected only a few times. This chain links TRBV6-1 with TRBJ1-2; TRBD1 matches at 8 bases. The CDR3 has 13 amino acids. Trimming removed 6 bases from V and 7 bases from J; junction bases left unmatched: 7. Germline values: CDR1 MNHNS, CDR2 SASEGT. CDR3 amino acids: CASSQDRGPGYTF. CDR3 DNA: TGTGCCAGCAGCCAAGACAGGGGCCCTGGCTACACCTTC.

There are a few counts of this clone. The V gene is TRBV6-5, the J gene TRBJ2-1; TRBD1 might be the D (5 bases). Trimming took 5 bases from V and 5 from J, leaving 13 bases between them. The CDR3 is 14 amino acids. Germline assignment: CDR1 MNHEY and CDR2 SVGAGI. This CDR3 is CASSGHWTNNEQFF. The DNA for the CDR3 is TGTGCCAGCAGTGGCCATTGGACAAACAATGAGCAGTTCTTC.

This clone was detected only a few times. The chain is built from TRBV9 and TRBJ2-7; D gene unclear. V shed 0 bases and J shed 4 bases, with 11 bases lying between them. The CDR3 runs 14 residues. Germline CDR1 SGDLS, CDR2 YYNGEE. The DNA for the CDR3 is TGTGCCAGCAGCGTAGAACCCGGACCTTACGAGCAGTACTTC. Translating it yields CASSVEPGPYEQYF. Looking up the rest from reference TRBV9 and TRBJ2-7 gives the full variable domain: DSGVTQTPKHLITATGQRVTLRCSPRSGDLSVYWYQQSLDQGLQFLIQYYNGEERAKGNILERFSAQQFPDLHSELNLSSLELGDSALYFCASSVEPGPYEQYFGPGTRLTVT.

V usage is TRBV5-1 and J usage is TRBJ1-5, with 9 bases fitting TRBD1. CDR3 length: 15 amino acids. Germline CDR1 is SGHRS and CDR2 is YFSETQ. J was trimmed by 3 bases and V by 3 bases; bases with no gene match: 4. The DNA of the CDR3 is TGCGCCAGCAGCTGCCGGGACAGGGACAATCAGCCCCAGCATTTT. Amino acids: CASSCRDRDNQPQHF.

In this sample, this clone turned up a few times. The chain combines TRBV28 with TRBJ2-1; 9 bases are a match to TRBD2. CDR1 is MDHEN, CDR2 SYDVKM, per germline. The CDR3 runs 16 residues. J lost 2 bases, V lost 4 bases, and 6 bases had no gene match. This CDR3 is CASSSKTSGTYNEQFF. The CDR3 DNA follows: TGTGCCAGCAGTTCCAAGACTAGCGGAACCTACAATGAGCAGTTCTTC.

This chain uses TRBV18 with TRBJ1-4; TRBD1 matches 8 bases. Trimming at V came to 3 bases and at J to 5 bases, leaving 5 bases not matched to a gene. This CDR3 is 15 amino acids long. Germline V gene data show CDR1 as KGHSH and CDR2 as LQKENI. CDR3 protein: CASSPPWTGNEKLFF. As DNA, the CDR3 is TGTGCCAGCTCACCGCCTTGGACAGGGAATGAAAAACTGTTTTTT.

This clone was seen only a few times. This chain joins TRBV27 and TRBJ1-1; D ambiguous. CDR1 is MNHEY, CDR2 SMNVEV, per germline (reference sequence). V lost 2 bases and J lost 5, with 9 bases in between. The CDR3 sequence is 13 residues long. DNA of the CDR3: TGTGCCAGCAGTTTAGCGGGGAGGACTGAAGCTTTCTTT. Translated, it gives CASSLAGRTEAFF.

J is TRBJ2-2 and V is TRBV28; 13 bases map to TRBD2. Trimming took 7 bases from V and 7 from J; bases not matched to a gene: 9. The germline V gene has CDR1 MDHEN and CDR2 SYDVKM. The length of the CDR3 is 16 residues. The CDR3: CASTLLGLAGVGELFF. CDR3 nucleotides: TGTGCCAGCACCCTACTAGGACTAGCGGGAGTCGGGGAGCTGTTTTTT.